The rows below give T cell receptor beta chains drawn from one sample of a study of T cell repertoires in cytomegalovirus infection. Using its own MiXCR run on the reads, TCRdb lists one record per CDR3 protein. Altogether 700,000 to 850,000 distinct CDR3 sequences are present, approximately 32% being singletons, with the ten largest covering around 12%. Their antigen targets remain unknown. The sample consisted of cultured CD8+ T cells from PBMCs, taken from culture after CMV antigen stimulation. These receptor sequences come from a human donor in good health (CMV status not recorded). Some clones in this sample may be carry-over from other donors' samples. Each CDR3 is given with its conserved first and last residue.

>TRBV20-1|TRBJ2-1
CSVHPPRTGTRNEQFF
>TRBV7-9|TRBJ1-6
CASSLAAGGYNSPLHF
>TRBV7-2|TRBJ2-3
CASSPPALFTDTQYF
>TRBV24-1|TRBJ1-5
CATSSEQNNQPQHF
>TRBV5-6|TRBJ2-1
CASSLTSGLAGGAYNEQFF
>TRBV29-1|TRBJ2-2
CSVVSGGARTGELFF
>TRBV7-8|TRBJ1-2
CASSLGGLDTLTF
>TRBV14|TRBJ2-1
CASSEAEWPARSEQFF
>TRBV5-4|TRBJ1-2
CASSLASMDRSHYGYTF
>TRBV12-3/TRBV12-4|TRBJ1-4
CASSFLLSREVSEKLFF
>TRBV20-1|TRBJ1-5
CSANGEAGGLPQHF
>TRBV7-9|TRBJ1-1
CASSLLRGQAFF
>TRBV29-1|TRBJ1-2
CSVEGQEVTYGYTF
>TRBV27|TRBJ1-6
CASRQEDFNSPLHF
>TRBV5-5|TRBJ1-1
CASSRTGADTEAFF
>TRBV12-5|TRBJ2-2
CASGFSSAGENTGELFF
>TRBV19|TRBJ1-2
CASRESSYGYTF
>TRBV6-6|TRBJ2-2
CASTPGGGAITGELFF
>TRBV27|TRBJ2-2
CASSSSGWPNTGELFF
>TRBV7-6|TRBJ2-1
CTSSYPGGPEQFF
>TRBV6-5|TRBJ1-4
CASSFTFATNEKLFF
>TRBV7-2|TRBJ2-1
CASSASGGYNEQFF
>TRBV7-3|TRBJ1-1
CASSLRRMIEAFF
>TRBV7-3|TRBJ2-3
CASSNPLGDTQYF
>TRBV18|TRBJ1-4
CASSPTAANEKLFF
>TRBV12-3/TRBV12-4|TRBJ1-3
CASSFVRQGSGNTIYF
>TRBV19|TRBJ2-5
CASSPLRMQDKETQYF
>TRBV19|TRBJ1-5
CASSINRGQNQPQHF
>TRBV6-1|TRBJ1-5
CASSGTGWVEPQHF
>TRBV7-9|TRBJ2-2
CASSPLTGRGDTGELFF
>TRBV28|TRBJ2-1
CASSLRRGIPYNEQFF
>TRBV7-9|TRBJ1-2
CASSLESGQDGYTF
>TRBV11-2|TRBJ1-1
CASSPRGQGDTEAFF
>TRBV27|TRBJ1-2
CASSLYRPGGNYGYTF
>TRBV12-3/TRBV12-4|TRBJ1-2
CASERRGGGDGYTF
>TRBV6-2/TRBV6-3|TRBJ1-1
CASSYSIGRTEAFF
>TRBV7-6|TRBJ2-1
CASSPKLAGVRNEQFF
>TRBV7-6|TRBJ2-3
CATGMGQGFTDTQYF
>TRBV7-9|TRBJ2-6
CASGLREGGANVLTF
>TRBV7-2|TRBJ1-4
CASSPSGGANEKLFF
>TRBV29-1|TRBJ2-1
CSVAAWGHNEQFF
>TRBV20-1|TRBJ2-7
CSASLGGPYEQYF
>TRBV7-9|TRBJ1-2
CASSAIVGYTF
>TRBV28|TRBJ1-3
CASSPRDSWDLTRNTIYF
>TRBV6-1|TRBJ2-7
CASSELGRSYEQYF
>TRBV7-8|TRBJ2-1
CASSSPGRHKDEQFF
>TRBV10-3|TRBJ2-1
CAISDPQSESSYNEQFF
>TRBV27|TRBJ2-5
CASSLLVGGETQYF